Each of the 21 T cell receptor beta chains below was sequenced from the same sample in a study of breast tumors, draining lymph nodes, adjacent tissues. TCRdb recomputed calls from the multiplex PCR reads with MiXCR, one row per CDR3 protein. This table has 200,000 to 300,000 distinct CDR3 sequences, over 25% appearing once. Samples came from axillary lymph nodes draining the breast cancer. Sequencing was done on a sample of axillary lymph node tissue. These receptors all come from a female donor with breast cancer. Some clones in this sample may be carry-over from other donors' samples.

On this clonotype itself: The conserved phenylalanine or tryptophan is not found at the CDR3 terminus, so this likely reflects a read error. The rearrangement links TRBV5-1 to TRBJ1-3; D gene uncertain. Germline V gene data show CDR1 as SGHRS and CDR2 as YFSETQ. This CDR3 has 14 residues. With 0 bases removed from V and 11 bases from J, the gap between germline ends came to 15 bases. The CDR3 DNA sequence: TGCGCCAGCAGCTTGGGGGGAGACGGGAACGCCATATATTGT. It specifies CASSLGGDGNAIYC.

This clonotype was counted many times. This chain's CDR3 is CASRLSGKNTGELFF. The CDR3, as DNA: TGTGCCAGCAGACTTAGCGGGAAGAACACCGGGGAGCTGTTTTTT. This chain connects TRBV12-3 or TRBV12-4 to TRBJ2-2, with 8 bases identical to TRBD2. The ends lost 6 bases at V and 1 base at J; junction bases unmatched: 4. The CDR3 has 15 residues.

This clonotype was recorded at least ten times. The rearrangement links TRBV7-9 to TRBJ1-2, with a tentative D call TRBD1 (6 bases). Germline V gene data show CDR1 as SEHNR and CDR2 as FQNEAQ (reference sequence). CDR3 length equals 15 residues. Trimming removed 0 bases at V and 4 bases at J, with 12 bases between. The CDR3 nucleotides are TGTGCCAGCAGCTTAGCACCACAGGGTCCCTATGGCTACACCTTC. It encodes CASSLAPQGPYGYTF.

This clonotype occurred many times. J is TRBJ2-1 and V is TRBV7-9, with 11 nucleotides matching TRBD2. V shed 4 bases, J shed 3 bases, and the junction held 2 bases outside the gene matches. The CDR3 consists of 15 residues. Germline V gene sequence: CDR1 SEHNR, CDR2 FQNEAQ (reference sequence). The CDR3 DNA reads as TGTGCCAGCAGCTCCGGGACTAGCGGCTACAATGAGCAGTTCTTC. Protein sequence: CASSSGTSGYNEQFF.

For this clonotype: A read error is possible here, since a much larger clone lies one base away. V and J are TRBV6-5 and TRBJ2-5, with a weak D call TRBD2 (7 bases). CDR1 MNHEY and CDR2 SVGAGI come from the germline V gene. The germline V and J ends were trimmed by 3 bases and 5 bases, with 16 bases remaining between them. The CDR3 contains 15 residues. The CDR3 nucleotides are TGTGCCAGCAGTTATGGGGGGGCCGGAGGGGAGACCCAGTACTTC. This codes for CASSYGGAGGETQYF.

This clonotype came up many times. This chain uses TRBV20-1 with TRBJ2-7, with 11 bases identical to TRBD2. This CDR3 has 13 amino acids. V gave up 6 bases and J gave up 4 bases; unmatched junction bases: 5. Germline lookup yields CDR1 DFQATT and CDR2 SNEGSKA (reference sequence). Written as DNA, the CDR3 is TGCAGTGCCCACCTAGCGGGAGGTTACGAGCAGTACTTC. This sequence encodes CSAHLAGGYEQYF.

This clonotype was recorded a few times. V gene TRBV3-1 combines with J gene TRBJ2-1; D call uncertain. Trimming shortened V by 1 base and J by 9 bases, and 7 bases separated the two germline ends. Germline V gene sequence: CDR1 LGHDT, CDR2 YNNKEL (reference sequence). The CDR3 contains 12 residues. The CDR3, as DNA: TGTGCCAGCAGCCAAGCGGAGAGTGAGCAGTTCTTC. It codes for CASSQAESEQFF.

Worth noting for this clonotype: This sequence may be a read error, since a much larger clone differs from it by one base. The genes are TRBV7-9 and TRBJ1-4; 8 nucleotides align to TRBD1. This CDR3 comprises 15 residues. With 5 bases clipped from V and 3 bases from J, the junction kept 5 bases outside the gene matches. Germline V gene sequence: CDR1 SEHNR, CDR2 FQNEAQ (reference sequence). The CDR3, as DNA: TGTGCCAGCAGCCGGGACAGGCCACCTAATGAAAAACTGTTTTTT. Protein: CASSRDRPPNEKLFF.

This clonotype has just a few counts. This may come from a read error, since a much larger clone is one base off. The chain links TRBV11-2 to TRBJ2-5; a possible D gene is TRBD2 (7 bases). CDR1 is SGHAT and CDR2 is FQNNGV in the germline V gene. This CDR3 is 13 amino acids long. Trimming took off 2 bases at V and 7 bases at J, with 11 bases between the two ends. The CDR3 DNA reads TGTGCCAGCAGCTTAATTCGGGGGGCGACCCAGTACTTC. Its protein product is CASSLIRGATQYF. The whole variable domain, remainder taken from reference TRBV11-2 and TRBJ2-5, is EAGVAQSPRYKIIEKRQSVAFWCNPISGHATLYWYQQILGQGPKLLIQFQNNGVVDDSQLPKDRFSAERLKGVDSTLKIQPAKLEDSAVYLCASSLIRGATQYFGPGTRLLVL.

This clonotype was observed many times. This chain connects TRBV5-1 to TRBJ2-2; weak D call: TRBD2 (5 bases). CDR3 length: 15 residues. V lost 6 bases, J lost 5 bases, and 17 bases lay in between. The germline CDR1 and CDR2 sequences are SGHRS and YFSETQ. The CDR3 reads CASKTPTADTGELFF. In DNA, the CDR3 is TGCGCCAGCAAGACCCCTACAGCGGATACCGGGGAGCTGTTTTTT.

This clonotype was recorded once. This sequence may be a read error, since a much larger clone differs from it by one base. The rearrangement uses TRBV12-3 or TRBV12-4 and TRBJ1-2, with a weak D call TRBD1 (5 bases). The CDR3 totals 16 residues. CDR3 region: CASSLIFRQNNYGHTF. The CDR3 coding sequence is TGTGCCAGCAGTTTGATCTTCCGACAGAATAACTATGGCCACACCTTC.

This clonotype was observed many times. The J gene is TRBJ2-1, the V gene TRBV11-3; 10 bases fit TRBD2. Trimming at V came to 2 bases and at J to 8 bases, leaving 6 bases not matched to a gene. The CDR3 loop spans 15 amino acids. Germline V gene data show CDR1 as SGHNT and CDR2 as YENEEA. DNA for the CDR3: TGTGCCAGCAGCTTAAATCTAGCGGGAGTATATGAGCAGTTCTTC. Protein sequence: CASSLNLAGVYEQFF.

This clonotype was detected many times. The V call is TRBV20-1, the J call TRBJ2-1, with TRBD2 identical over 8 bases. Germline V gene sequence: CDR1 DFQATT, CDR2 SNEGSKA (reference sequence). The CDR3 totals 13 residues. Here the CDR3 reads CTQRIAGRNEQFF. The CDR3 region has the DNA TGCACCCAGAGGATAGCGGGAAGGAATGAGCAGTTCTTC.

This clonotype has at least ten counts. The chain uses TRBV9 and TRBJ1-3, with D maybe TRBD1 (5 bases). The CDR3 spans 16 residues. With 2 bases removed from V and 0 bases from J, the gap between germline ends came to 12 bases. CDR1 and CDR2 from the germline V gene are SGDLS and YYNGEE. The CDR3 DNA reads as TGTGCCAGCAGCGTTTTCGACAGTTCCTCTGGAAACACCATATATTTT. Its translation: CASSVFDSSSGNTIYF.

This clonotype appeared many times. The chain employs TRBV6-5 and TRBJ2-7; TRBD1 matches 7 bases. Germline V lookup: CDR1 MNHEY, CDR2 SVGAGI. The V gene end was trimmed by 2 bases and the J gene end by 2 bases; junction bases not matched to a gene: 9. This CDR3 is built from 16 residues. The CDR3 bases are TGTGCCAGCAGTTACCTCGTAGGGACAGTTCCCTACGAGCAGTACTTC. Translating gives CASSYLVGTVPYEQYF.

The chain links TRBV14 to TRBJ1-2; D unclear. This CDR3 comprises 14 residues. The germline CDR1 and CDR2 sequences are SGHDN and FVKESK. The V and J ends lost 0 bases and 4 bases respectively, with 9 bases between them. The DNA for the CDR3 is TGTGCCAGCAGCCAAGATTGGCGGAGCTATGGCTACACCTTC. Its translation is CASSQDWRSYGYTF.

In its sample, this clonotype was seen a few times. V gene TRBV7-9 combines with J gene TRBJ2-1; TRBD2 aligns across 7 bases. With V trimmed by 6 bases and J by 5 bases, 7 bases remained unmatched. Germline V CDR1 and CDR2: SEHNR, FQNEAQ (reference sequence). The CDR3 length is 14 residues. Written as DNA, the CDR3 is TGTGCCAGCAGACCTAGCGGTCCGAACAATGAGCAGTTCTTC. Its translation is CASRPSGPNNEQFF.

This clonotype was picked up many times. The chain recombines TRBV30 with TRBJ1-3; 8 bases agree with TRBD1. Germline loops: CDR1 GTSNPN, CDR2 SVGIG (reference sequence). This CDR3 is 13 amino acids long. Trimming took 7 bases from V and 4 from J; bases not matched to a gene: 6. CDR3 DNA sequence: TGTGCCTCCAGGGGGCTTTTCGGAAACACCATATATTTT. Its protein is CASRGLFGNTIYF.

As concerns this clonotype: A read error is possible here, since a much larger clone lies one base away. CDR3 amino acids: CASSLAPQGPYGYPF. DNA of the CDR3: TGTGCCAGCAGCTTAGCACCACAGGGTCCCTATGGCTACCCCTTC. The V gene is TRBV7-9, the J gene TRBJ1-2; weak D call: TRBD1 (6 bases). Germline lookup yields CDR1 SEHNR and CDR2 FQNEAQ (reference sequence). This CDR3 spans 15 amino acids.

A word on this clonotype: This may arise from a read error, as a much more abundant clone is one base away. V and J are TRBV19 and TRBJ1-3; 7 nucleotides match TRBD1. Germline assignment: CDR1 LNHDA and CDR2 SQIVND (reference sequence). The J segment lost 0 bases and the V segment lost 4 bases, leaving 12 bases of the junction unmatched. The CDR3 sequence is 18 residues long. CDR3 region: CASSTFRTGGNSGNTIYF. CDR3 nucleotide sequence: TGTGCCAGTAGTACCTTCCGGACAGGAGGAAACTCTGGAAACACCATATATTTT.

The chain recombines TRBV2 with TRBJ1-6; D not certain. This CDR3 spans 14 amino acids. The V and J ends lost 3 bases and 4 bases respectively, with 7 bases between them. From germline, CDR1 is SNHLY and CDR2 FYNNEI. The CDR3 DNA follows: TGTGCCAGCAGTGATAGGGTTTATAATTCACCCCTCCACTTT. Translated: CASSDRVYNSPLHF. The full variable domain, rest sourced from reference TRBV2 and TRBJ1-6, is EPEVTQTPSHQVTQMGQEVILRCVPISNHLYFYWYRQILGQKVEFLVSFYNNEISEKSEIFDDQFSVERPDGSNFTLKIRSTKLEDSAMYFCASSDRVYNSPLHFGNGTRLTVT.